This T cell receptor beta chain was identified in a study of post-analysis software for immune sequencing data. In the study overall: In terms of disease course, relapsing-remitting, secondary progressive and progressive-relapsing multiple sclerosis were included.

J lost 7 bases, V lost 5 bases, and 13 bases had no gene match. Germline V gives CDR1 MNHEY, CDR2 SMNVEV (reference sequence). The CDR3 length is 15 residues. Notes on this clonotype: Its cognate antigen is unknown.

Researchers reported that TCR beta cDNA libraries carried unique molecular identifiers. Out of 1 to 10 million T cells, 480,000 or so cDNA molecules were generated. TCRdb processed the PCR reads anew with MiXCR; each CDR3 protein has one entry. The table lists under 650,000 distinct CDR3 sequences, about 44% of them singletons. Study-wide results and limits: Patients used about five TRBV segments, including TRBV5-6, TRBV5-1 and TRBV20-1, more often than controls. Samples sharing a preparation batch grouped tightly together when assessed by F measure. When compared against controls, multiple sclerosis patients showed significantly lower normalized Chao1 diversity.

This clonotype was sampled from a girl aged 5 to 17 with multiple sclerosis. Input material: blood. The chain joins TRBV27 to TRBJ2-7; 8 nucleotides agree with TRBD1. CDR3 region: CASSHRDRTYNEQYF. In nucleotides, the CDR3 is TGTGCCAGCAGTCACCGGGACAGGACATACAATGAGCAGTACTTC.